This entry lists 25 T cell receptor beta chains sequenced from one sample in a study of blood T cell repertoires in COVID-19. The data were produced by immunoSEQ multiplex PCR, yet TCRdb's version contains in-frame clones alone and is incomplete. The repertoire has about 28,000 clones, around 90% of them found once; the top ten carry around 5%. The specimen sequenced was peripheral blood. These receptors all come from a man aged 60 to 75 with active COVID-19.

The rearrangement joins TRBV12-3 or TRBV12-4 to TRBJ1-1; D remains unclear. The length of the CDR3 is 13 residues. Trimming cost V 3 bases and J 12 bases, with 17 bases left between them. The CDR3 sequence: CASSFEGGQKTFF. Written as DNA, the CDR3 is TGTGCCAGCAGTTTCGAGGGCGGGCAGAAAACTTTCTTT.

This clone was seen only once. The chain uses TRBV6-5 and TRBJ1-1; 9 bases align to TRBD1. Trimming took 0 bases from V and 6 from J; bases not matched to a gene: 5. Germline V gene sequence: CDR1 MNHEY, CDR2 SVGAGI. The CDR3 sequence is 15 residues long. The CDR3 loop reads CASSYSNRGRSEAFF. The DNA for the CDR3 is TGTGCCAGCAGTTACTCGAACAGGGGGCGGTCTGAAGCTTTCTTT.

CDR3 bases: TGTGCCAGCAGCTTGGTACTTGGTGAAGCTTTCTTT. This gives the protein CASSLVLGEAFF. This chain links TRBV5-4 with TRBJ1-1; D gene uncertain. The CDR3 sequence is 12 residues long. Trimming left V 0 bases short and J 7 bases short, with 7 bases between. Germline values: CDR1 SGHNT, CDR2 YYREEE (reference sequence).

The genes are TRBV10-1 and TRBJ2-1, with D uncertain. The V gene's germline CDR1 is WNHNN and CDR2 SYGVQD (reference sequence). This CDR3 is built from 14 residues. The V and J ends lost 1 base and 3 bases respectively, with 7 bases between them. The CDR3 loop reads CASSEYSLYNEQFF. For the CDR3, the DNA is TGCGCCAGCAGTGAGTACAGCCTCTACAATGAGCAGTTCTTC.

The chain couples TRBV15 to TRBJ1-6, with D tentatively TRBD1 (5 bases). V shed 3 bases and J shed 7 bases, with 16 bases lying between them. CDR1 is LNHNV, CDR2 YYDKDF, per germline (reference sequence). CDR3 length equals 16 residues. In DNA, the CDR3 is TGTGCCACCAGCAGGACTGAAGGGGCACCGAATTCACCCCTCCACTTT. Encoded protein: CATSRTEGAPNSPLHF. Together with reference TRBV15 and TRBJ1-6, the CDR3 gives the full variable domain: DAMVIQNPRYQVTQFGKPVTLSCSQTLNHNVMYWYQQKSSQAPKLLFHYYDKDFNNEADTPDNFQSRRPNTSFCFLDIRSPGLGDTAMYLCATSRTEGAPNSPLHFGNGTRLTVT.

This clone was seen a handful of times. The chain carries TRBV7-2 and TRBJ2-7; maybe TRBD2 (5 bases). The CDR3 contains 14 residues. V lost 4 bases, J lost 5 bases, and 15 bases lay in between. Per germline, CDR1 SGHTA and CDR2 FQGNSA. The chain's CDR3 is CASSSGLPADEQYF. For the CDR3, the DNA is TGTGCCAGCAGCTCCGGACTCCCAGCGGACGAGCAGTACTTC.

This clone was counted between two and nine times. The chain employs TRBV13 and TRBJ1-6; tentatively, D is TRBD1 (6 bases). This CDR3 spans 16 amino acids. Trimming left V 0 bases short and J 4 bases short, with 10 bases between. Germline V gene data show CDR1 as PRHDT and CDR2 as FYEKMQ (reference sequence). The DNA of the CDR3 is TGTGCCAGCAGCTTAGGGAGGACAGAGTATAATTCACCCCTCCACTTT. It yields the protein CASSLGRTEYNSPLHF.

CDR3 in amino acids: CATSDWGTSGGLDTQYF. The CDR3 DNA reads TGTGCCACCAGTGATTGGGGGACTAGCGGGGGGCTAGATACGCAGTATTTT. This chain joins TRBV24-1 and TRBJ2-3, with TRBD2 matching over 15 bases. Per the germline V gene, CDR1 is KGHDR and CDR2 is SFDVKD. Trimming cost V 2 bases and J 5 bases; bases outside gene matches: 4. This CDR3 comprises 17 residues.

This clone was detected a few times. The chain links TRBV5-1 to TRBJ1-1; 7 bases fit TRBD1. Germline loops: CDR1 SGHRS, CDR2 YFSETQ. The junction had 8 bases not matched to a gene; V was cut back by 3 bases and J by 6 bases. This CDR3 comprises 14 residues. CDR3 region: CASSSGQEIAEAFF. Written as DNA, the CDR3 is TGCGCCAGCAGCTCTGGACAGGAAATAGCTGAAGCTTTCTTT. Based on the CDR3 plus reference TRBV5-1 and TRBJ1-1, the full variable domain is KAGVTQTPRYLIKTRGQQVTLSCSPISGHRSVSWYQQTPGQGLQFLFEYFSETQRNKGNFPGRFSGRQFSNSRSEMNVSTLELGDSALYLCASSSGQEIAEAFFGQGTRLTVV.

V usage is TRBV10-3 and J usage is TRBJ2-2; 15 bases line up with TRBD2. Germline loops: CDR1 ENHRY, CDR2 SYGVKD. Trimming cost V 7 bases and J 4 bases; bases outside gene matches: 13. CDR3 length equals 19 residues. CDR3 nucleotides: TGTGCCATCATGGGGACTAGCGGGGGGCTTACCCCGATCACCGGGGAGCTGTTTTTT. It codes for CAIMGTSGGLTPITGELFF.

The J gene is TRBJ1-3, the V gene TRBV9, with TRBD1 matching 8 bases. Per the germline V gene, CDR1 is SGDLS and CDR2 is YYNGEE. This CDR3 has 15 amino acids. V dropped 3 bases and J dropped 4; count of bases not matched to a gene: 6. CDR3 loop: CASSGQGAVGNTIYF. The CDR3 nucleotides read TGTGCCAGCAGCGGCCAGGGGGCAGTCGGAAACACCATATATTTT. Full variable domain (remainder filled in from reference TRBV9 and TRBJ1-3): DSGVTQTPKHLITATGQRVTLRCSPRSGDLSVYWYQQSLDQGLQFLIQYYNGEERAKGNILERFSAQQFPDLHSELNLSSLELGDSALYFCASSGQGAVGNTIYFGEGSWLTVV.

The CDR3 here is CASSVEGSGVYNEQFF. In DNA form, the CDR3 reads TGTGCCAGCAGCGTAGAAGGTAGCGGGGTTTACAATGAGCAGTTCTTC. The chain is built from TRBV9 and TRBJ2-1, with 8 positions matching TRBD2. The V segment lost 0 bases and the J segment 4 bases; nucleotides outside the gene matches: 6. Germline V gene sequence: CDR1 SGDLS, CDR2 YYNGEE. CDR3 length equals 16 residues.

In this sample, this clone turned up once. This sequence joins TRBV2 and TRBJ2-7; 8 positions match TRBD1. V gave up 1 base and J gave up 0 bases; unmatched junction bases: 2. The CDR3 runs to 15 residues. Germline CDR1 is SNHLY and CDR2 is FYNNEI. The CDR3 nucleotides are TGTGCCAGCAGTGAAGGTGGGACAGGCTCCTACGAGCAGTACTTC. Protein sequence: CASSEGGTGSYEQYF.

This chain joins TRBV2 and TRBJ2-3; 8 bases align to TRBD2. Trimming at V came to 6 bases and at J to 10 bases, leaving 15 bases not matched to a gene. The CDR3 has 15 residues. The germline V gene encodes CDR1 SNHLY and CDR2 FYNNEI. The CDR3 loop reads CASRPGLVDSDAQYF. The CDR3, as DNA: TGTGCCAGCAGACCGGGACTAGTCGATTCGGATGCGCAGTATTTT.

This clone was seen only once. The chain links TRBV27 to TRBJ1-3; 7 nucleotides line up with TRBD1. This CDR3 has 14 residues. Germline values: CDR1 MNHEY, CDR2 SMNVEV (reference sequence). The V gene end was trimmed by 3 bases and the J gene end by 4 bases; junction bases not matched to a gene: 3. For the CDR3, the DNA is TGTGCCAGCAGTTTGACAGGGTTCGGAAACACCATATATTTT. This gives the protein CASSLTGFGNTIYF.

The V and J genes are TRBV6-5 and TRBJ2-3, with 12 bases fitting TRBD2. The V segment lost 5 bases and the J segment 1 base; nucleotides outside the gene matches: 1. This CDR3 is built from 15 residues. The germline V gene has CDR1 MNHEY and CDR2 SVGAGI. CDR3 in DNA: TGTGCCAGCAGTCGACTAGCGGGGGGCACAGATACGCAGTATTTT. Protein sequence: CASSRLAGGTDTQYF.

This chain connects TRBV29-1 to TRBJ1-1; D may be TRBD1 (5 bases). Germline CDR1 reads SQVTM; CDR2 reads ANQGSEA. V lost 1 base, J lost 11 bases, and 17 bases lay in between. CDR3 length equals 13 residues. CDR3 loop: CSVEGADILSAFF. In DNA, the CDR3 is TGCAGCGTTGAAGGGGCGGACATCCTATCGGCTTTCTTT.

This clone has more than one count but fewer than ten. The J gene is TRBJ2-7, the V gene TRBV10-3; 7 bases map to TRBD1. J lost 0 bases, V lost 5 bases, and 1 base had no gene match. This CDR3 has 13 amino acids. Looked up from germline, CDR1 is ENHRY and CDR2 is SYGVKD. Here the CDR3 DNA reads TGTGCCATCAGTCGGGACAGCTCCTACGAGCAGTACTTC. Its translation is CAISRDSSYEQYF.

The chain recombines TRBV19 with TRBJ2-3, with 9 bases identical to TRBD2. The CDR3 has 17 amino acids. V was pared by 0 bases and J by 2 bases, with 6 bases of the junction left unmatched. Germline-derived CDR1 and CDR2 are LNHDA and SQIVND (reference sequence). The CDR3 DNA follows: TGTGCCAGTAGTATAGATCGGTTAGCGGGGGCCACAGATACGCAGTATTTT. Amino acid sequence: CASSIDRLAGATDTQYF.

The chain combines TRBV3-1 (or the pseudogene TRBV3-2) with TRBJ2-3; 11 nucleotides match TRBD2. The CDR3 loop spans 17 amino acids. V was pared by 4 bases and J by 0 bases, with 6 bases of the junction left unmatched. CDR1 is LGHDT and CDR2 is YNNKEL in the germline V gene (reference sequence). The CDR3 region has the DNA TGTGCCAGCAGCCCCTATCGGACTAGCGGGAGCACAGATACGCAGTATTTT. Its protein product is CASSPYRTSGSTDTQYF.

V gene TRBV5-4 combines with J gene TRBJ2-3; 7 nucleotides align to TRBD1. CDR1 is SGHNT, CDR2 YYREEE, per germline (reference sequence). V lost 6 bases, J lost 5 bases, and 12 bases stayed unmatched. This CDR3 spans 15 amino acids. CDR3 residues: CASTTGTAVGDTQYF. The CDR3 region has the DNA TGTGCCAGCACCACTGGGACAGCCGTCGGAGATACGCAGTATTTT. The full variable domain, its missing parts supplied by reference TRBV5-4 and TRBJ2-3, is ETGVTQSPTHLIKTRGQQVTLRCSSQSGHNTVSWYQQALGQGPQFIFQYYREEENGRGNFPPRFSGLQFPNYSSELNVNALELDDSALYLCASTTGTAVGDTQYFGPGTRLTVL.

This CDR3 reads CATSRDPATNEKLFF. In DNA form, the CDR3 reads TGTGCCACCAGCAGAGACCCAGCAACTAATGAAAAACTGTTTTTT. The chain carries TRBV15 and TRBJ1-4; no clear D gene. The germline V gene encodes CDR1 LNHNV and CDR2 YYDKDF (reference sequence). V was cut by 0 bases and J by 0 bases, with 5 bases left in between. The CDR3 is 15 residues long.

The rearrangement uses TRBV28 and TRBJ2-7, with 14 bases identical to TRBD2. Trimming at V came to 3 bases and at J to 6 bases, leaving 4 bases not matched to a gene. The CDR3 is made up of 15 amino acids. CDR1 and CDR2 (germline): MDHEN, SYDVKM. The CDR3 loop reads CASSLTSGGASEQYF. In nucleotides, the CDR3 is TGTGCCAGCAGTTTGACTAGCGGGGGGGCGAGCGAGCAGTACTTC.

The J gene is TRBJ2-1, the V gene TRBV5-8; 11 bases map to TRBD2. This CDR3 region has 15 residues. V gave up 5 bases and J gave up 11 bases; unmatched junction bases: 12. CDR1 is SGHTS and CDR2 is YDEGEE in the germline V gene. DNA for the CDR3: TGTGCCAGCAGATTAGCGGGGGGGCCCCTAGATCAGCAGTTCTTC. Protein product: CASRLAGGPLDQQFF.

The chain recombines TRBV5-6 with TRBJ2-7; D remains ambiguous. Between the trimmed V and J ends, which lost 1 base and 6 bases, there was a span of 11 bases. Germline CDR1 and CDR2: SGHDT and YYEEEE. The CDR3 consists of 13 residues. The CDR3 coding sequence is TGTGCCAGCAGCTTGAGGAGCCGCTCCGAGCAGTACTTC. It is translated as CASSLRSRSEQYF.